The clone carrying this T cell receptor beta chain was observed once. In the authors' methods: For nucleated cells, counts were estimated from reference gene primer amplification. The protocol was immunoSEQ multiplex PCR, while the TCRdb copy is restricted to in-frame clones and leaves out a portion. D and trimming come from the DNA, and the V and J calls and clone size come from that table. The sample includes about 180,000 clones, about 86% seen only once; the top ten take roughly 2.9%. V lost 6 bases to trimming and J lost 4 bases, with 18 bases between them. The CDR3 loop spans 15 amino acids. Germline loops: CDR1 MRHNA, CDR2 SNTAGT. The data stem from a study of blood T cell repertoires in COVID-19. Study-level information: COVID-19 samples from acute and convalescent phases originated in the United States, Italy and Spain.

V is TRBV6-4 and J is TRBJ1-2, with D perhaps TRBD1 (5 bases). This sequence originates from a woman aged 25 to 39 with active or convalescent COVID-19. The sequencing input was peripheral blood. CDR3 nucleotide sequence: TGTGCCAGCAGCCCTGAGCGGGGCGGGGGCTATGGCTACACCTTC. It codes for CASSPERGGGYGYTF.